A single sample is the source of the 13 T cell receptor beta chains below, sequenced in a study of human T cells and chemical hapten exposure. Unfractionated whole blood served as the source for total RNA extraction. TCRdb called the 5' RACE reads again in MiXCR, with one record for every CDR3 protein. This table has 65,000 to 95,000 distinct CDR3 sequences, approximately 7.7% appearing once. The receptors were gathered from a male donor in good health.

There are many counts of this clonotype. The rearrangement links TRBV4-2 to TRBJ1-1, with unresolved D. Trimming took 0 bases from V and 0 from J, leaving 5 bases between them. CDR1 and CDR2 from the germline V gene are LGHNA and YNFKEQ. This CDR3 region has 14 residues. This chain's CDR3 is CASSQEEMNTEAFF. The DNA of the CDR3 is TGTGCCAGCAGCCAAGAAGAAATGAACACTGAAGCTTTCTTT.

There are many counts of this clonotype. V and J are TRBV7-9 and TRBJ1-6, with TRBD1 as a possible D gene (5 bases). Trimming removed 2 bases from V and 10 bases from J, with 12 bases in between. Germline V gives CDR1 SEHNR, CDR2 FQNEAQ (reference sequence). This CDR3 has 14 residues. The CDR3 bases are TGTGCCAGCAGCTTAATAGGGGAAAGATCACCCCTCCACTTT. Its protein is CASSLIGERSPLHF.

At least ten counts were recorded for this clonotype. The chain couples TRBV7-2 to TRBJ2-3; unclear D gene. CDR3 length equals 14 residues. Trimming left V 0 bases short and J 4 bases short, with 8 bases between. CDR1 and CDR2 from the germline V gene are SGHTA and FQGNSA. The CDR3 nucleotides read TGTGCCAGCAGCTTAGCAGTTCTTGCAGATACGCAGTATTTT. Its protein product is CASSLAVLADTQYF.

The rearrangement links TRBV27 to TRBJ2-7; the match to TRBD1 covers 9 bases. V dropped 6 bases and J dropped 2; count of bases not matched to a gene: 5. There are 14 residues in the CDR3. Germline CDR1 is MNHEY and CDR2 is SMNVEV (reference sequence). In DNA form, the CDR3 reads TGTGCCAGCAGACGAACAGGGGGCACCTACGAGCAGTACTTC. Protein: CASRRTGGTYEQYF.

The V gene is TRBV20-1, the J gene TRBJ2-7; D is perhaps TRBD1 (5 bases). Trimming shortened V by 1 base and J by 4 bases, and 8 bases separated the two germline ends. Germline-derived CDR1 and CDR2 are DFQATT and SNEGSKA (reference sequence). This CDR3 is built from 12 residues. CDR3 protein: CSARVREYEQYF. The CDR3 bases are TGCAGTGCTAGAGTCAGGGAATACGAGCAGTACTTC.

The gene calls are TRBV2 and TRBJ1-5, with TRBD1 as a possible D gene (6 bases). Germline V CDR1 and CDR2: SNHLY, FYNNEI. The length of the CDR3 is 16 residues. V lost 2 bases and J lost 5, with 16 bases in between. CDR3 region: CASSEFTGLRDQPQHF. The DNA for the CDR3 is TGTGCCAGCAGTGAATTTACAGGGTTAAGGGATCAGCCCCAGCATTTT.

The V call is TRBV9, the J call TRBJ1-2, with a tentative D call TRBD1 (6 bases). CDR3 length: 16 amino acids. V lost 0 bases and J 4 bases, leaving 16 bases between the germline ends. The germline V gene encodes CDR1 SGDLS and CDR2 YYNGEE. Here the CDR3 reads CASSVVSTGTVYGYTF. CDR3 in DNA: TGTGCCAGCAGCGTAGTATCGACAGGAACGGTCTATGGCTACACCTTC.

This clonotype has at least ten counts. The chain uses TRBV14 and TRBJ2-3; 11 nucleotides match TRBD2. The CDR3 contains 19 residues. Trimming cost V 1 base and J 3 bases; bases outside gene matches: 12. Germline V gene data show CDR1 as SGHDN and CDR2 as FVKESK. CDR3: CASSQGGTSGYIPTDTQYF. The CDR3 DNA reads TGTGCCAGCAGCCAAGGCGGGACTAGCGGCTACATCCCGACAGATACGCAGTATTTT.

In this sample, this clonotype turned up a few times. The chain uses TRBV27 and TRBJ2-1, with a weak D call TRBD1 (6 bases). CDR3 length: 14 residues. Trimming pared 6 bases from V and 4 bases from J, leaving 13 bases between. Germline assignment: CDR1 MNHEY and CDR2 SMNVEV (reference sequence). The CDR3 spells CASSPDRDYNEQFF. The CDR3 DNA reads as TGTGCCAGCAGCCCGGACAGAGATTACAATGAGCAGTTCTTC.

The gene calls are TRBV2 and TRBJ2-5; 7 nucleotides match TRBD1. V shed 4 bases and J 2 bases; nucleotides not matched to a gene: 7. Germline loops: CDR1 SNHLY, CDR2 FYNNEI. The CDR3 runs 15 residues. CDR3 nucleotides: TGTGCCAGCAGTGCCTCGACAGGGCGACAAGAGACCCAGTACTTC. Its protein is CASSASTGRQETQYF.

Only a few counts were recorded for this clonotype. The chain uses TRBV7-3 and TRBJ1-6; 8 bases fit TRBD1. There are 14 residues in the CDR3. Germline V lookup: CDR1 SGHTA, CDR2 FQGTGA. J lost 8 bases, V lost 4 bases, and 4 bases had no gene match. CDR3 residues: CASSSKGQDSPLHF. For the CDR3, the DNA is TGTGCCAGCAGCTCGAAGGGACAGGATTCACCCCTCCACTTT.

A word on this clonotype: This may arise from a read error, as a much more abundant clone is one base away. This rearrangement joins TRBV5-1 to TRBJ2-4; D perhaps matches TRBD1 (8 bases). The CDR3 runs to 14 residues. CDR1 is SGHRS, CDR2 YFSETQ, per germline. V shed 0 bases and J shed 8 bases, with 12 bases lying between them. This CDR3 is CASSLGTGGDIQYF. CDR3 nucleotides: TGCGCCAGCAGCTTGGGAACAGGGGGGGACATTCAGTACTTC.

There are many counts of this clonotype. The chain uses TRBV10-2 and TRBJ2-2; tentative D call: TRBD2 (6 bases). CDR1 and CDR2 (germline): WSHSY, SAAADI. The CDR3 is 16 amino acids. The V end lost 0 bases, the J end lost 3 bases, and 11 bases lay between the germline ends. The CDR3, as DNA: TGCGCCAGCAGTGAGTCGAGGGGACTGGACACCGGGGAGCTGTTTTTT. This codes for CASSESRGLDTGELFF.